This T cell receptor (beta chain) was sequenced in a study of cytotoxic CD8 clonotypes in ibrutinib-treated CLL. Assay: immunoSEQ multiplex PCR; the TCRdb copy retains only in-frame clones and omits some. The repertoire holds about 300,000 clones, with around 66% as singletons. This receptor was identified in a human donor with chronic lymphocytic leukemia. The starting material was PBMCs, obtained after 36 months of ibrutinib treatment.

CDR3 amino acids: CSTRTGGWEQYF. The CDR3 region has the DNA TGCAGCACACGGACAGGGGGCTGGGAGCAGTACTTC. This chain links TRBV29-1 with TRBJ2-7; 11 nucleotides align to TRBD1. J lost 7 bases, V lost 8 bases, and 7 bases had no gene match. There are 12 residues in the CDR3. Per the germline V gene, CDR1 is SQVTM and CDR2 is ANQGSEA.